Below are 23 T cell receptor beta chains sequenced from a single sample in a study of tumor-infiltrating lymphocytes in primary liver carcinoma. The roughly 19-33 mg bulk tissue piece was not sorted before simultaneous RNA and DNA extraction. Total RNA (approximately 500 ng) served as template for TCR beta cDNA synthesis primed by a constant-region primer. For TCR beta, libraries were produced by three nested multiplex PCR rounds using slightly modified ARM-PCR. With TRBV1-TRBV30 forward primers and a C-beta reverse primer, the first two PCR rounds were run for approximately 10 cycles each. TCRdb itself ran the multiplex PCR reads through MiXCR, one entry per CDR3 protein. This sample yields about 74,000 distinct CDR3 sequences, of which roughly two thirds are seen a single time; 28% belongs to the top ten. The source material was liver tumor tissue from sampling region 4. Specified subset: tumor region T4, right-lateral pole. Receptors were obtained from a man in his forties with primary liver carcinoma and hepatitis B virus infection.

Turning to this clonotype: At one boundary the junction diverges from the germline segment, which might be a read error. This sequence joins TRBV5-1 and TRBJ2-2; 8 bases match TRBD2. The CDR3 is 15 residues long. Per germline, CDR1 SGHRS and CDR2 YFSETQ. CDR3 bases: TGCGCCAGCAACTTGGTAGCGGGGCCAACCGGGGAGCTGTTTTTT. Its translation: CASNLVAGPTGELFF.

On this clonotype itself: A read error may produce the germline difference seen at one junction end. V and J are TRBV11-2 and TRBJ1-4, with D possibly TRBD1 on 6 matching bases. This CDR3 spans 14 amino acids. Germline V gene lookup returns CDR1 SGHAT and CDR2 FQNNGV. For the CDR3, the DNA is TGTGCCAACAGCCTTGGGGGCCCCGATGCAAAACTGTTTTTT. Protein sequence: CANSLGGPDAKLFF.

This clonotype showed up just a few times. The V and J genes are TRBV7-3 and TRBJ2-7; D is ambiguous. The CDR3 is 14 amino acids. With 4 bases removed from V and 2 bases from J, the gap between germline ends came to 12 bases. Germline-derived CDR1 and CDR2 are SGHTA and FQGTGA. The DNA for the CDR3 is TGTGCCAGCAGCTCCCCGGAAAGGCCCTACGAGCAGTACTTC. Translating gives CASSSPERPYEQYF.

J is TRBJ2-5 and V is TRBV11-2; a weak D match, TRBD1 (6 bases). CDR1 is SGHAT and CDR2 is FQNNGV in the germline V gene. The CDR3 loop spans 17 amino acids. The CDR3 is CASSLDQQGLSLETQYF. Here the CDR3 DNA reads TGTGCTAGTAGCTTAGATCAACAGGGCCTGAGTCTAGAGACCCAGTACTTC.

At least ten counts were recorded for this clonotype. The V and J genes are TRBV6-2 or TRBV6-3 and TRBJ2-1; D remains unclear. Germline V gives CDR1 MNHEY, CDR2 SVGEGT. V was cut by 2 bases and J by 1 base, with 9 bases left in between. The CDR3 has 15 residues. CDR3 sequence: CASSYRADSYNEQFF. In DNA, the CDR3 is TGTGCCAGCAGTTACAGAGCAGATTCCTACAATGAGCAGTTCTTC.

About this clonotype: The germline gene is not matched at one end of the junction; a read error may be the cause. V usage is TRBV10-3 and J usage is TRBJ2-1, with 10 bases aligning to TRBD1. The CDR3 is made up of 14 amino acids. Looked up from germline, CDR1 is ENHRY and CDR2 is SYGVKD. In DNA, the CDR3 is TGTGTCATCAAAGTCGGACAGGGGGAAGGCGAGCAGTTCTTC. The encoded protein is CVIKVGQGEGEQFF.

The chain links TRBV6-5 to TRBJ1-5; 9 bases fit TRBD1. The CDR3 contains 15 residues. The ends lost 11 bases at V and 5 bases at J; junction bases unmatched: 13. Germline CDR1 and CDR2: MNHEY and SVGAGI. This CDR3 is CAGTYSTGGDQPQHF. DNA of the CDR3: TGTGCCGGCACTTACTCGACAGGGGGGGATCAGCCCCAGCATTTT.

As regards this clonotype: One junction end disagrees with the germline gene, perhaps due to a read error. The CDR3 loop reads CVSSLRYRPNYGYTF. DNA for the CDR3: TGTGTCAGCAGTTTAAGGTACAGACCTAACTATGGCTACACTTTC. The genes are TRBV12-3 or TRBV12-4 and TRBJ1-2; no firm D call. CDR3 size: 15 residues.

Concerning this clonotype itself: A read error may account for a junction end that differs from germline. The rearrangement uses TRBV10-3 and TRBJ2-3; D tentatively reads TRBD1 or TRBD2 (5 bases each). The CDR3 sequence is 14 residues long. Germline CDR1 is ENHRY and CDR2 is SYGVKD. The CDR3 region is CASVGPAGTDTQYF. The DNA for the CDR3 is TGTGCCAGCGTGGGGCCGGCGGGCACAGATACCCAGTATTTT.

This clonotype has ten or more counts. The rearrangement joins TRBV5-1 to TRBJ2-4; 16 bases map to TRBD2. The V gene end was trimmed by 4 bases and the J gene end by 9 bases; junction bases not matched to a gene: 7. CDR3 size: 16 residues. CDR1 is SGHRS and CDR2 is YFSETQ in the germline V gene. The chain's CDR3 is CASSRGLAGGVGIQYF. In DNA form, the CDR3 reads TGCGCCAGCAGCAGGGGACTAGCGGGAGGGGTTGGCATTCAGTACTTC.

V is TRBV7-3 and J is TRBJ2-1; D uncertain. CDR1 is SGHTA, CDR2 FQGTGA, per germline. The CDR3 loop spans 12 amino acids. Trimming removed 5 bases at V and 8 bases at J, with 10 bases between. The CDR3 nucleotides read TGTGCCAGCAGCCATACAGTGGATGAGCAGTTCTTC. Its translation is CASSHTVDEQFF.

This clonotype was counted between two and nine times. This chain connects TRBV2 to TRBJ2-1; 8 positions agree with TRBD2. Trimming cost V 4 bases and J 3 bases; bases outside gene matches: 5. CDR1 SNHLY and CDR2 FYNNEI come from the germline V gene. This CDR3 has 15 amino acids. CDR3 region: CASSVDSGNYNEQFF. The CDR3 DNA reads as TGTGCCAGCAGTGTGGATAGCGGGAACTACAATGAGCAGTTCTTC. The variable domain in full, with the rest retrieved from reference TRBV2 and TRBJ2-1, is EPEVTQTPSHQVTQMGQEVILRCVPISNHLYFYWYRQILGQKVEFLVSFYNNEISEKSEIFDDQFSVERPDGSNFTLKIRSTKLEDSAMYFCASSVDSGNYNEQFFGPGTRLTVL.

CDR3 coding DNA: TGTGCCAGCAGGCCAGCCGGGACTAGCGTTAATGAGCAGTTCTTC. It translates to CASRPAGTSVNEQFF. The chain recombines TRBV4-2 with TRBJ2-1; TRBD2 matches at 10 bases. The V gene's germline CDR1 is LGHNA and CDR2 YNFKEQ. V lost 6 bases, J lost 7 bases, and 9 bases stayed unmatched. The CDR3 extends over 15 amino acids.

As for this clonotype: Given the absence of the conserved phenylalanine or tryptophan at the CDR3 end, a read error is likely. The gene calls are TRBV29-1 and TRBJ2-1, with 7 bases that match TRBD2. V shed 7 bases and J 3 bases; nucleotides not matched to a gene: 9. Per the germline V gene, CDR1 is SQVTM and CDR2 is ANQGSEA. The CDR3 has 14 amino acids. The DNA of the CDR3 is TGCAGCGCTCCGACTAGCAGCAACTACAATGAGCAGTTCCTC. Its protein is CSAPTSSNYNEQFL.

About this clonotype itself: The junction departs from the called germline gene at one end, perhaps through a read error. This sequence joins TRBV11-1 and TRBJ1-5; D unclear. The CDR3 loop spans 13 amino acids. CDR1 is SGHAT, CDR2 FQDESV, per germline (reference sequence). CDR3 region: CANSSGLDQSQHF. CDR3 sequence (DNA): TGTGCCAACAGCTCCGGGCTAGATCAGTCCCAGCATTTT.

Concerning this clonotype: The junction departs from the called germline gene at one end, perhaps through a read error. The chain uses TRBV11-3 and TRBJ1-1, with D uncertain. The germline V gene has CDR1 SGHNT and CDR2 YENEEA. CDR3 length: 14 residues. CDR3 in amino acids: CASSFTLMNIEASF. The CDR3 coding sequence is TGTGCCAGCAGTTTCACACTCATGAACATTGAAGCTTCCTTT.

Concerning this clonotype: One end of the junction fails to match germline, which may point to a read error. The chain has TRBV6-5 and TRBJ2-3; no firm D call. The CDR3 spans 14 residues. In germline, CDR1 is MNHEY, CDR2 SVGAGI. The CDR3 DNA is TGTGCCAGCAGTTGCCAAACTCCCACAGATATGCAGTATTTT. Encoded protein: CASSCQTPTDMQYF.

With respect to this clonotype: A much more abundant neighbour one base away suggests this may be a read error. The V and J genes are TRBV28 and TRBJ1-5; no clear D gene. The CDR3 extends over 14 amino acids. V lost 3 bases and J lost 3, with 9 bases in between. Germline V gives CDR1 MDHEN, CDR2 SYDVKM. This chain's CDR3 is CASSFGLDNQPQHF. In DNA, the CDR3 is TGTGCCAGCAGTTTTGGGCTAGACAATCAGCCCCAGCATTTT.

To note about this clonotype: A read error may be the cause here, since a much bigger clone is one base away. The chain combines TRBV6-6 with TRBJ2-1, with a weak D call TRBD1 (5 bases). Germline V CDR1 and CDR2: MNHNY, SVGAGI (reference sequence). CDR3 size: 12 residues. Trimming cost V 6 bases and J 8 bases, with 11 bases left between them. The CDR3 region is CASSPTVDEQFF. The CDR3 DNA sequence: TGTGCCAGCAGCCCGACAGTGGATGAGCAGTTCTTC.

This clonotype was counted ten times or more. The rearrangement joins TRBV6-5 to TRBJ1-5, with D possibly TRBD1 on 5 matching bases. V was clipped by 5 bases and J by 6 bases, with 11 bases between them. The CDR3 runs to 13 residues. From germline, CDR1 is MNHEY and CDR2 SVGAGI. As DNA, the CDR3 is TGTGCCAGCAGTCGGGGGTGGGCTCAGCCCCAGCATTTT. This translates into CASSRGWAQPQHF.

This clonotype appeared a single time. A much bigger clone sits one base away, suggesting this may be a read error. The V gene is TRBV28, the J gene TRBJ2-7, with a tentative D call TRBD2 (6 bases). CDR3 length: 12 residues. V shed 7 bases and J shed 7 bases, with 14 bases lying between them. CDR1 and CDR2 (germline): MDHEN, SYDVKM. The CDR3 nucleotides are TGTGCCAGCACGGTGACTAGGGGTGAGCAGTACTTC. Residues: CASTVTRGEQYF.

Remarks on this clonotype: It may be a read error: a sequence one base away is much more abundant. The CDR3 bases are TGTACCAGCAGCTTAGGGCCCGGGTATGGCGACGAGCAGTACTTC. This translates into CTSSLGPGYGDEQYF. The chain has TRBV7-8 and TRBJ2-7; D is uncertain. The CDR3 sequence is 15 residues long. Germline V gives CDR1 SGHVS, CDR2 FQNEAQ.

With respect to this clonotype: A clone one base away is much larger, so this may be a read error. The conserved phenylalanine or tryptophan is not found at the CDR3 terminus, so this likely reflects a read error. This chain uses TRBV7-9 with TRBJ2-1; perhaps TRBD1 as D (5 bases). The CDR3 sequence is 15 residues long. Germline values: CDR1 SEHNR, CDR2 FQNEAQ (reference sequence). The CDR3 is CAGATGLGSYNEQFS. CDR3 bases: TGTGCTGGGGCAACCGGGCTAGGGTCCTACAATGAGCAGTTCTCC.